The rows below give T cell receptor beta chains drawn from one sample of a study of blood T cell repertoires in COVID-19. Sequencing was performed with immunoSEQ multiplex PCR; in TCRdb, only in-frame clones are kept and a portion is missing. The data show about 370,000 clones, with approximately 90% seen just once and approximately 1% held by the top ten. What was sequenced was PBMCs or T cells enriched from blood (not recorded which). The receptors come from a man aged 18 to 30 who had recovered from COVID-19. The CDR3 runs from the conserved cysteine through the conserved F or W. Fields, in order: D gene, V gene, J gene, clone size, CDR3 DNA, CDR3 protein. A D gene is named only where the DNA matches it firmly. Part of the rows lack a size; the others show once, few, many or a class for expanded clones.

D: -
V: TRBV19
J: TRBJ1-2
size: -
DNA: TGTGCCAGTAGTATTACTTCCGGGGATGGCTACACCTTC
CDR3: CASSITSGDGYTF

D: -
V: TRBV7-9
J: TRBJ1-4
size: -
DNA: TGTGCCAGCAGCTTAGCGAGGTTTACAGGCCGTGGTGAAAAACTGTTTTTT
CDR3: CASSLARFTGRGEKLFF

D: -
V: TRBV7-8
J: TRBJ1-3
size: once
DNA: TGTGCCAGCAGCTTAGTCGCGGGATCTGGAAACACCATATATTTT
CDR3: CASSLVAGSGNTIYF

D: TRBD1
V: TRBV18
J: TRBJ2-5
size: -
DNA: TGTGCCAGCTCACCGTTGACAGGGAAAAAGAGAGAGACCCAGTACTTC
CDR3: CASSPLTGKKRETQYF

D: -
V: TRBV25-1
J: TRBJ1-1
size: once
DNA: TGTGCCAGCAGTGAAACCTTGATTGAGGACACTGAAGCTTTCTTT
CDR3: CASSETLIEDTEAFF

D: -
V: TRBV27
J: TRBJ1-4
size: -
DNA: TGTGCCAGCAGTTTATTTGGACAAACTAATGAAAAACTGTTTTTT
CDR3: CASSLFGQTNEKLFF

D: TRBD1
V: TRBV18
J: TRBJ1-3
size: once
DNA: TGTGCCAGCTCACAACAGGGGGCCTCTGGAAACACCATATATTTT
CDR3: CASSQQGASGNTIYF

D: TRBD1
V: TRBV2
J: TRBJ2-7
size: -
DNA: TGTGCCAGCAGTGAAGCCGGCCAGGGGGCTTACGAGCAGTACTTC
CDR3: CASSEAGQGAYEQYF

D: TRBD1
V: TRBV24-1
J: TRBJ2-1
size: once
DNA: TGTGCCACCAGTGATCGACCGGGACAGGGTCCCTACAATGAGCAGTTCTTC
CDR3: CATSDRPGQGPYNEQFF

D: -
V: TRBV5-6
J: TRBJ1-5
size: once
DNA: TGTGCCAGCAGCTTGGGGAGGCAGCCCCAGCATTTT
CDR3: CASSLGRQPQHF

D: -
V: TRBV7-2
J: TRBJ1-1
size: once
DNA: TGTGCCAGCAGCTCGAGATTTGGTAACACTGAAGCTTTCTTT
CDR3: CASSSRFGNTEAFF

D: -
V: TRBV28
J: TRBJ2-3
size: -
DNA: TGTGCCAGCAACCGACAGGGCACAGATACGCAGTATTTT
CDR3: CASNRQGTDTQYF

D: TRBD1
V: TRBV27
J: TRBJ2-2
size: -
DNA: TGTGCCAGCAGTGTAGATACAGGGGGCCCGAACACCGGGGAGCTGTTTTTT
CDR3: CASSVDTGGPNTGELFF

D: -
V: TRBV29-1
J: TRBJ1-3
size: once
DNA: TGCAGCGTTGCAGGGAAAAGCTCTGGAAACACCATATATTTT
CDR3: CSVAGKSSGNTIYF

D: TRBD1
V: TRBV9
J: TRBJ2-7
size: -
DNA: TGTGCCAGCAGCGTCGGGACAGGGGTTGCGTACGAGCAGTACTTC
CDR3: CASSVGTGVAYEQYF

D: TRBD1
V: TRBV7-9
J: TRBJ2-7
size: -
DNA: TGTGCCAGCAGCTGGGGACAGTACTACGAGCAGTACTTC
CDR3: CASSWGQYYEQYF

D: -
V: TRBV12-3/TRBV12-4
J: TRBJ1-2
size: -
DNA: TGTGCCAGCACCCCGGACAGTAACTATGGCTACACCTTC
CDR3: CASTPDSNYGYTF

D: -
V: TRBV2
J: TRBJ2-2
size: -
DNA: TGTGCCAGCGGACTCGACACCGGGGAGCTGTTTTTT
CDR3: CASGLDTGELFF

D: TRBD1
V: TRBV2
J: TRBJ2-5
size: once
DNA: TGTGCCAGCAGCGACAGGGACGAGACCCAGTACTTC
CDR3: CASSDRDETQYF

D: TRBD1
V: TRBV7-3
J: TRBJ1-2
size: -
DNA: TGTGCCAGCAGCTTACAGGCAGGGGGCGCATACTATGGCTACACCTTC
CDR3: CASSLQAGGAYYGYTF

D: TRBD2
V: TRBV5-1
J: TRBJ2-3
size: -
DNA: TGCGCCAGCAGCCGTCGGGGGGTTAGCACAGATACGCAGTATTTT
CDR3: CASSRRGVSTDTQYF

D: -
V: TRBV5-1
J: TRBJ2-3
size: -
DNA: TGCGCCAGCAGCTTGAGGCTAGCTGGAGATACGCAGTATTTT
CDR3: CASSLRLAGDTQYF

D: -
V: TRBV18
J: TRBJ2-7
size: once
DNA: TGTGCCAGCTCAAACATACCGGCAGAGGATTACTACGAGCAGTACTTC
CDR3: CASSNIPAEDYYEQYF

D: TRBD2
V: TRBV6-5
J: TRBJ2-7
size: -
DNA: TGTGCCAGCAGACCCTCGGGGGGTACCTACGAGCAGTACTTC
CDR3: CASRPSGGTYEQYF

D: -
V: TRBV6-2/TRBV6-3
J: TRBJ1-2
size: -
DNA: TGTGCCAGCAGTTATCCCCCAACGGACTATGGCTACACCTTC
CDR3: CASSYPPTDYGYTF

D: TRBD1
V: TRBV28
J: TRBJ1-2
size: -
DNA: TGTGCCAGCAGTTTATTACAGGGGGCGGGCTTGGGCTACACCTTC
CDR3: CASSLLQGAGLGYTF

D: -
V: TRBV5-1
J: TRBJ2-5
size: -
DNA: TGCGCCAGCAAACGGACAGTCTACAAAACAGAGACCCAGTACTTC
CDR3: CASKRTVYKTETQYF

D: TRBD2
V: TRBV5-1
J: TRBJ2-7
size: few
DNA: TGCGCCAGCAGAAGAGCGGGAGGGCTCAACCTAGACGAGCAGTACTTC
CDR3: CASRRAGGLNLDEQYF

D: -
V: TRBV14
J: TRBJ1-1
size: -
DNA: TGTGCCAGCAGCCAAGTTACCCCGGGGGATCGTTCGGCTAAGAGGGCTGAAGCTTTCTTT
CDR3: CASSQVTPGDRSAKRAEAFF

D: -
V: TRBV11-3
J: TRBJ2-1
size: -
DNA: TGTGCCAGCAGCTTAGGACAGTACAATGAGCAGTTCTTC
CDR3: CASSLGQYNEQFF

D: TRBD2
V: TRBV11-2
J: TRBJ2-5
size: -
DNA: TGTGCCAGCAGCTTAAGCGGGACCTGGCAAGAGACCCAGTACTTC
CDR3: CASSLSGTWQETQYF

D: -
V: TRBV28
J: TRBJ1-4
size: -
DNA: TGTGCCAGCAGTTCGGCCGGGACTGTTGATGAAAAACTGTTTTTT
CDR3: CASSSAGTVDEKLFF